These 9 T cell receptor beta chains share one sample of origin, sequenced in a study of OX40 agonist ivuxolimab in advanced cancers. Data came from immunoSEQ multiplex PCR; TCRdb stores just in-frame clones and leaves some out. The table has 50,000 to 60,000 clones, approximately 87% seen once. Sequenced material: CD4+ or CD8+ T cells sorted from blood, taken in a trial of the OX40 agonist ivuxolimab. The receptors derive from an adult with an advanced solid tumor such as melanoma, head and neck, liver or kidney cancer.

The chain recombines TRBV18 with TRBJ1-2; no clear D gene. The V end lost 3 bases, the J end lost 3 bases, and 11 bases lay between the germline ends. Germline CDR1 KGHSH, CDR2 LQKENI. The CDR3 sequence is 14 residues long. DNA for the CDR3: TGTGCCAGCTCACCCGGGGTTGAGGACTATGGCTACACCTTC. This translates into CASSPGVEDYGYTF.

The chain couples TRBV7-9 to TRBJ2-5; 11 bases are a match to TRBD1. The CDR3 totals 17 residues. The V gene end was trimmed by 2 bases and the J gene end by 4 bases; junction bases not matched to a gene: 9. From germline, CDR1 is SEHNR and CDR2 FQNEAQ (reference sequence). CDR3 bases: TGTGCCAGCAGCTTACTATCAGGGACAGGGGGACCAGAGACCCAGTACTTC. Its translation: CASSLLSGTGGPETQYF.

As DNA, the CDR3 is TGTGCCAGCAGTTACGGTGATACAAGACAGGGTTACGAGCAGTACTTC. This encodes CASSYGDTRQGYEQYF. V usage is TRBV6-5 and J usage is TRBJ2-7; the match to TRBD1 covers 7 bases. V dropped 2 bases and J dropped 4; count of bases not matched to a gene: 11. The CDR3 runs to 16 residues. The germline gives CDR1 MNHEY, CDR2 SVGAGI.

V and J are TRBV5-1 and TRBJ2-3; TRBD2 aligns across 10 bases. CDR1 and CDR2 from the germline V gene are SGHRS and YFSETQ. CDR3 length: 19 residues. The V gene end was trimmed by 3 bases and the J gene end by 0 bases; junction bases not matched to a gene: 13. Here the CDR3 DNA reads TGCGCCAGCAGCTACCCCAATAGCGGGGGGACACGAAGCACAGATACGCAGTATTTT. Translation gives CASSYPNSGGTRSTDTQYF.

The rearrangement joins TRBV5-1 to TRBJ1-3; 7 positions match TRBD1. Unmatched junction bases numbered 2, after V lost 0 bases and J lost 2 bases. The CDR3 runs to 15 residues. CDR1 SGHRS and CDR2 YFSETQ come from the germline V gene. CDR3 region: CASSLEGGTGNTIYF. CDR3 bases: TGCGCCAGCAGCTTGGAAGGGGGCACTGGAAACACCATATATTTT.

The rearrangement joins TRBV14 to TRBJ1-1, with TRBD1 as a possible D gene (5 bases). Germline-derived CDR1 and CDR2 are SGHDN and FVKESK. Trimming removed 3 bases from V and 7 bases from J, with 12 bases in between. This CDR3 has 13 residues. The CDR3 DNA reads TGTGCCAGCAGCCATAGGGGTCAGGGTGAAGCTTTCTTT. As protein: CASSHRGQGEAFF.

The chain has TRBV9 and TRBJ2-2, with D maybe TRBD1 (5 bases). This CDR3 region has 16 residues. Trimming removed 2 bases at V and 6 bases at J, with 17 bases between. Germline CDR1 reads SGDLS; CDR2 reads YYNGEE. CDR3 nucleotide sequence: TGTGCCAGCAGCGTTCCTCCGTTGGGGCGCTCCGGGGAGCTGTTTTTT. Translated, it gives CASSVPPLGRSGELFF.

This clone was observed a few times. The chain links TRBV5-1 to TRBJ2-5, with D tentatively TRBD2 (5 bases). Germline values: CDR1 SGHRS, CDR2 YFSETQ. The CDR3 contains 12 residues. Between the trimmed V and J ends, which lost 6 bases and 4 bases, there was a span of 10 bases. CDR3 region: CASTAGGETQYF. Written as DNA, the CDR3 is TGCGCCAGCACCGCGGGTGGAGAGACCCAGTACTTC.

The chain carries TRBV15 and TRBJ1-5; D gene ambiguous. Germline V gene lookup returns CDR1 LNHNV and CDR2 YYDKDF (reference sequence). Trimming cost V 2 bases and J 3 bases, with 14 bases left between them. The CDR3 consists of 16 residues. CDR3 in DNA: TGTGCCACCAGCAGAACTCCAGCAGGAAACAATCAGCCCCAGCATTTT. Encoded protein: CATSRTPAGNNQPQHF.